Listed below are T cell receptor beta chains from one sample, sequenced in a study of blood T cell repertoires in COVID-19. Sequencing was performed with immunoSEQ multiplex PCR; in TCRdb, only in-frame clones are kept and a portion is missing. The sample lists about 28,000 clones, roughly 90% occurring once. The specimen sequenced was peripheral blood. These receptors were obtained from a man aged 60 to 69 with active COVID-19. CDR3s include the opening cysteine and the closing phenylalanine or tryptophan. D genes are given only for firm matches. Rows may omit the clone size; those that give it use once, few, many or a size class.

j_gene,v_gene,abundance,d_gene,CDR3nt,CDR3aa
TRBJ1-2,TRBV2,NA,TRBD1,TGTGCCAGCAGTGGCCCAGGGGGGTATGGCTACACCTTC,CASSGPGGYGYTF
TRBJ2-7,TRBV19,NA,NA,TGTGCCAGTAGTATAAACCCCCGAGCGGGCGAGCAGTACTTC,CASSINPRAGEQYF
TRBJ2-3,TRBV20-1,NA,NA,TGCAGTGCTAGTTACCAGGGCAACCCCACAGATACGCAGTATTTT,CSASYQGNPTDTQYF
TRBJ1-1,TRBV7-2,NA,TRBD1,TGTGCCAGCAGAAAGGGACAGTCGAACACTGAAGCTTTCTTT,CASRKGQSNTEAFF
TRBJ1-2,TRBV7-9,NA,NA,TGTGCCAGCAGCTTAATGGAAGGGGCCGATGGCTACACCTTC,CASSLMEGADGYTF
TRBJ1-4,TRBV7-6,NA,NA,TGTGCCAGCAGCTTTACCCCGGGGGCTAATGAAAAACTGTTTTTT,CASSFTPGANEKLFF
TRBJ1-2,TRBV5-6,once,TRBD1,TGTGCCAGCAGCTTTTTCGGGACAGGGCAAAATTTC,CASSFFGTGQNF
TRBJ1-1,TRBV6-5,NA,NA,TGTGCCAGCAGTTACTCGAGGGACACTGAAGCTTTCTTT,CASSYSRDTEAFF
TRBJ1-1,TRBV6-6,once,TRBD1,TGTGCCAGCAGCCTGGGACAGAGGGATACTGAAGCTTTCTTT,CASSLGQRDTEAFF
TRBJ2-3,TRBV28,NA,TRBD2,TGTGCCAGCAGTGTCGTAGCGGGGGGGCCAACAGATACGCAGTATTTT,CASSVVAGGPTDTQYF
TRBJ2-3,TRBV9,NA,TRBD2,TGTGCCAGCAGCGCCTTAGCGGGGAGCCCAGATACGCAGTATTTT,CASSALAGSPDTQYF
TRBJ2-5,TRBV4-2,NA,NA,TGTGCCAGCAGCCAAGTCGAGGGCCAAGAGACCCAGTACTTC,CASSQVEGQETQYF
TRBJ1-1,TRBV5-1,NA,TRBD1,TGCGCCAGCAGGGTCACAGGGGACACTGAAGCTTTCTTT,CASRVTGDTEAFF
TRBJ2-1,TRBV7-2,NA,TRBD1,TGTGCCAGCAGCAACCGGGACAGGGGCTACAATGAGCAGTTCTTC,CASSNRDRGYNEQFF
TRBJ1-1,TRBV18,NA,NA,TGTGCCAGCTCATTATTATCGTACACTGAAGCTTTCTTT,CASSLLSYTEAFF
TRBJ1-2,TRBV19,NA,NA,TGTGCCAGTGCTGAAGGCCCCCGGCGGAACTATGGCTACACCTTC,CASAEGPRRNYGYTF
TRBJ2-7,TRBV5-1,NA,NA,TGCGCCAGCAGCTTGGCCGTTCAGGGGACCGCCGAGCAGTACTTC,CASSLAVQGTAEQYF
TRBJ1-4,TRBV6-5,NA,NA,TGTGCCAGCAAAACAAACAGGGCGACTAATGAAAAACTGTTTTTT,CASKTNRATNEKLFF
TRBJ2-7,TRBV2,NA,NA,TGTGCCAGCAGTATAGAGGGCTCCTACGAGCAGTACTTC,CASSIEGSYEQYF
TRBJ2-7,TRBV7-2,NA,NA,TGTGCCAGCAGCTACCTCGGACACGGCTACGAGCAGTACTTC,CASSYLGHGYEQYF
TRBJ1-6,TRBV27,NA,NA,TGTGCCAGCAGTTTCGGTCCGGCACCCCTCCACTTT,CASSFGPAPLHF
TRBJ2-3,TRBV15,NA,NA,TGTGCCACCAGCCCCGACTTTAGCACAGATACGCAGTATTTT,CATSPDFSTDTQYF
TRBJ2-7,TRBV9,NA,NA,TGTGCCAGCAGCGCCCAGGGTTCCCCAATGTACGAGCAGTACTTC,CASSAQGSPMYEQYF
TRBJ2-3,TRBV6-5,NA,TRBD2,TGTGCCAGCAGCCATCGGACTAGCGGCACAGATACGCAGTATTTT,CASSHRTSGTDTQYF
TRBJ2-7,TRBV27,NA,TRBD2,TGTGCCAGCAGTTTATTGGCAGGGCCCGGGGGGTACGAGCAGTACTTC,CASSLLAGPGGYEQYF
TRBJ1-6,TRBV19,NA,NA,TGTGCCAGTAGTATAAGTGGGCCAGGGGTTAATTCACCCCTCCACTTT,CASSISGPGVNSPLHF
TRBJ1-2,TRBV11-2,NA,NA,TGTGCCAGCAGCTTGGGGGCCACGACTGGGTATGGCTACACCTTC,CASSLGATTGYGYTF
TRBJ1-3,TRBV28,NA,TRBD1,TGTGCCAGCAGGGCGGAGGGGGCGAGCTCTGGAAACACCATATATTTT,CASRAEGASSGNTIYF
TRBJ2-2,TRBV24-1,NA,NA,TGTGCCCGCGACAGTGACCCCTACACCGGGGAGCTGTTTTTT,CARDSDPYTGELFF
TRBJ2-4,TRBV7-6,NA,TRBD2,TGTGCCAGCAGCCCGGGCGCGGGGGGGATAAACATTCAGTACTTC,CASSPGAGGINIQYF
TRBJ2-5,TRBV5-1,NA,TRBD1,TGCGCCAGCGCAACGGGACAGGGGAACCAAGAGACCCAGTACTTC,CASATGQGNQETQYF
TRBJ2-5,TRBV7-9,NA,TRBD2,TGTGCCAGCAGCTTACTCCGGGCGGGGGAACCCTCAGAGACCCAGTACTTC,CASSLLRAGEPSETQYF
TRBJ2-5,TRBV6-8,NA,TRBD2,TGTGCCAGCAGTTACGAACCCCACCCCCCTAGCGGGGGGGACGCGGGAGAAGAGACCCAGTACTTC,CASSYEPHPPSGGDAGEETQYF
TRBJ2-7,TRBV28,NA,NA,TGTGCCAGCAGTTTGGTACAGGGAAGCTACTCCTACGAGCAGTACTTC,CASSLVQGSYSYEQYF
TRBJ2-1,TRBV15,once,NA,TGTGCCACCAGCGGGAGAATGGGTGTGGCGAACAATGAGCAGTTCTTC,CATSGRMGVANNEQFF
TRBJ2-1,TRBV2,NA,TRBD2,TGTGCCAGCAGCCAACTAGCGGGGGGGGTCAATGAGCAGTTCTTC,CASSQLAGGVNEQFF
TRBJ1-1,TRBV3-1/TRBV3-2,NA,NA,TGTGCCAGCAGCCAAGATTTGAGAGGCCCTGAAGCTTTCTTT,CASSQDLRGPEAFF
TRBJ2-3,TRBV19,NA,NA,TGTGCCTCAGGGACAGATACGCAGTATTTT,CASGTDTQYF
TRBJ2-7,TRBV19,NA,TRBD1,TGTGCCAGTAGCCCAGACAGGGGAGAAGGCGAGCAGTACTTC,CASSPDRGEGEQYF
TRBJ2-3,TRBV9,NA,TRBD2,TGTGCCAGCAGCGTAGAAGCGGGGGGGACCACAGATACGCAGTATTTT,CASSVEAGGTTDTQYF
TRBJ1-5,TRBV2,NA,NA,TGTGCCAGCAGTGTAGATCAGCCCCAGCATTTT,CASSVDQPQHF
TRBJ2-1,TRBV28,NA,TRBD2,TGTGCCAGCAGACCAGTCCCGGGACTAGCGGGGGGGCCCTACAATGAGCAGTTCTTC,CASRPVPGLAGGPYNEQFF
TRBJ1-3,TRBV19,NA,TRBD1,TGTGCGATAGAGGGACAGCGGAACACCATATATTTT,CAIEGQRNTIYF
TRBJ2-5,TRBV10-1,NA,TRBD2,TGCGCCAGCAGTGAGAGCGGGAGAGGGACCCAGTACTTC,CASSESGRGTQYF
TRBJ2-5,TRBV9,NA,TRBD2,TGTGCCAGCAGCGTATCGCTAGCGGGGGGTCCGCAAGAGACCCAGTACTTC,CASSVSLAGGPQETQYF
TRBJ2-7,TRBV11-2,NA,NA,TGTGCCAGCAGTCTAGCAGGGGCTTGGGAGCAGTACTTC,CASSLAGAWEQYF
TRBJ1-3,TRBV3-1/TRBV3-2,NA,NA,TGTGCCAGCAGCTTTCAAAGAGCCTCTGGAAACACCATATATTTT,CASSFQRASGNTIYF
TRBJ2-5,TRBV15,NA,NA,TGTGCCACCAGCGCCCGGAGAGGAAACCAAGAGACCCAGTACTTC,CATSARRGNQETQYF
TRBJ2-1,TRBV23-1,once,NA,TGCGCCAGCAGTCAATCGCGGTCTCGTAAGTTTGAGCAGTTCTTC,CASSQSRSRKFEQFF
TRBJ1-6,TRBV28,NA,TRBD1,TGTGCCAGCAGTTTCGTCGGAACAGGGGGCGGAAATTCACCCCTCCACTTT,CASSFVGTGGGNSPLHF
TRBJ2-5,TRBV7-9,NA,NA,TGTGCCAGCAGCTTAGCTCGGGAGACCCAGTACTTC,CASSLARETQYF
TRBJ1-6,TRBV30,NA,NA,TGTGCCTGGACCCTCGGGGGGTCGGATTCACCCCTCCACTTT,CAWTLGGSDSPLHF